This record covers a single TCR beta chain. The same CDR3 also results from other DNA sequences found in this sample. Assay used: immunoSEQ multiplex PCR; TCRdb lists only in-frame clones, some missing. The sample shows fewer than 120,000 clones, more than 75% of them seen only once. The data are from a study of control samples from healthy donors and cancer patients. Sequencing used PBMCs. This receptor was obtained from a woman in her sixties with lung cancer.

CDR3 residues: CASSPDLNTEAFF. The CDR3 nucleotides read TGTGCCAGCTCACCAGATTTGAACACTGAAGCTTTCTTT. V usage is TRBV18 and J usage is TRBJ1-1; D is uncertain. This CDR3 has 13 residues. V was clipped by 2 bases and J by 0 bases, with 4 bases between them. CDR1 is KGHSH, CDR2 LQKENI, per germline.